The 14 T cell receptor beta chains given below trace back to one sample, sequenced in a study of blood T cell repertoires in COVID-19. Only in-frame clones appear in the TCRdb table, and some are missing; sequencing was by immunoSEQ multiplex PCR. The sample lists some 66,000 clones; approximately 80% were seen once. Sequencing was done on a sample of peripheral blood. The receptors originated from a man aged 55 to 70 with acute or convalescent COVID-19.

The chain employs TRBV14 and TRBJ1-6; 9 bases agree with TRBD1. V lost 5 bases and J lost 10; bases outside the gene matches: 6. Germline assignment: CDR1 SGHDN and CDR2 FVKESK. The CDR3 totals 14 residues. The CDR3 region has the DNA TGTGCCAGCAGCGTGGGGACAGGGTCGTCACCCCTCCACTTT. Amino acid sequence: CASSVGTGSSPLHF.

This clone was observed a few times. This chain connects TRBV19 to TRBJ1-1, with D perhaps TRBD1 (5 bases). In germline, CDR1 is LNHDA, CDR2 SQIVND (reference sequence). Trimming removed 10 bases at V and 7 bases at J, with 16 bases between. The CDR3 loop spans 12 amino acids. This chain's CDR3 is CATLQDVGEAFF. The CDR3 nucleotides read TGTGCCACCTTACAGGACGTGGGTGAAGCTTTCTTT.

This chain uses TRBV6-2 or TRBV6-3 with TRBJ1-6; 7 nucleotides line up with TRBD1. CDR3 length: 14 residues. The ends lost 6 bases at V and 7 bases at J; junction bases unmatched: 6. CDR1 is MNHEY and CDR2 is SVGEGT in the germline V gene. The CDR3 DNA sequence: TGTGCCAGCAGCCCTCCGGGACAGAATTCACCCCTCCACTTT. Amino acids: CASSPPGQNSPLHF.

This chain joins TRBV3-1 (or the pseudogene TRBV3-2) and TRBJ1-2, with 7 positions matching TRBD1. Trimming took 4 bases from V and 3 from J; bases not matched to a gene: 5. CDR1 and CDR2 (germline): LGHDT, YNNKEL (reference sequence). CDR3 length equals 14 residues. The CDR3 region is CASSPAGGHYGYTF. The CDR3 nucleotides read TGTGCCAGCAGCCCAGCAGGGGGACACTATGGCTACACCTTC.

The chain has TRBV7-8 and TRBJ1-2, with D perhaps matching TRBD1 (6 bases). Between the trimmed V and J ends, which lost 1 base and 3 bases, there was a span of 12 bases. The CDR3 consists of 15 residues. CDR1 and CDR2 from the germline V gene are SGHVS and FQNEAQ. In DNA, the CDR3 is TGTGCCAGCAGCTTAGGGGGGCGAAGGGACTATGGCTACACCTTC. It is translated as CASSLGGRRDYGYTF.

The J gene is TRBJ1-2, the V gene TRBV7-9, with 7 bases identical to TRBD1. V was pared by 4 bases and J by 4 bases, with 12 bases of the junction left unmatched. Germline-derived CDR1 and CDR2 are SEHNR and FQNEAQ (reference sequence). The CDR3 covers 16 residues. CDR3 sequence reads: CASSSNKGGATYGYTF. CDR3 coding DNA: TGTGCCAGCAGCTCTAATAAAGGGGGCGCCACCTATGGCTACACCTTC.

V gene TRBV30 combines with J gene TRBJ2-5; tentative D call: TRBD1 (6 bases). Trimming stripped 4 bases from V and 3 bases from J, with 9 bases between. The CDR3 is 12 residues long. Germline values: CDR1 GTSNPN, CDR2 SVGIG (reference sequence). DNA for the CDR3: TGTGCCTGGATCAGGGGTGAAGAGACCCAGTACTTC. Translating it yields CAWIRGEETQYF.

The V gene is TRBV7-9, the J gene TRBJ1-1; 9 bases match TRBD1. After removal of 4 bases from V and 0 bases from J, the junction contained 3 bases not matched to a gene. The CDR3 is 15 amino acids. Germline CDR1 SEHNR, CDR2 FQNEAQ (reference sequence). CDR3 in amino acids: CASSSQGAVNTEAFF. As DNA, the CDR3 is TGTGCCAGCAGCTCACAGGGGGCGGTGAACACTGAAGCTTTCTTT.

The chain joins TRBV27 to TRBJ1-2; 9 nucleotides match TRBD1. Unmatched junction bases numbered 4, after V lost 0 bases and J lost 5 bases. The CDR3 is made up of 15 amino acids. Germline CDR1 and CDR2: MNHEY and SMNVEV (reference sequence). DNA for the CDR3: TGTGCCAGCAGTTTATCGGGGACAGGGAAGTATGGCTACACCTTC. This gives the protein CASSLSGTGKYGYTF.

This chain connects TRBV7-2 to TRBJ1-1; 8 bases are a match to TRBD1. The CDR3 covers 14 residues. Unmatched junction bases numbered 2, after V lost 4 bases and J lost 1 base. CDR1 SGHTA and CDR2 FQGNSA come from the germline V gene. The CDR3 is CASSSGGRNTEAFF. In DNA, the CDR3 is TGTGCCAGCAGCTCAGGGGGCAGGAACACTGAAGCTTTCTTT.

V gene TRBV10-2 combines with J gene TRBJ1-1; 9 nucleotides line up with TRBD1. This CDR3 contains 15 residues. Trimming took 6 bases from V and 5 from J; bases not matched to a gene: 10. Germline lookup yields CDR1 WSHSY and CDR2 SAAADI. CDR3 coding DNA: TGCGCCAGCAGCCAACAGGGGGCCCCGGGTACTGAAGCTTTCTTT. Translated: CASSQQGAPGTEAFF.

A word on this clone: Other DNA sequences in the same sample also yield this CDR3. The V gene is TRBV19, the J gene TRBJ1-1; D is perhaps TRBD1 (6 bases). Per germline, CDR1 LNHDA and CDR2 SQIVND (reference sequence). Trimming cost V 3 bases and J 2 bases, with 10 bases left between them. CDR3 size: 14 residues. Here the CDR3 reads CASSIRQVNTEAFF. CDR3 coding DNA: TGTGCCAGTAGTATCAGACAGGTTAACACTGAAGCTTTCTTT.

This clone was counted a few times. The chain joins TRBV5-1 to TRBJ1-4; 7 nucleotides match TRBD1. Trimming cost V 3 bases and J 7 bases; bases outside gene matches: 9. Germline assignment: CDR1 SGHRS and CDR2 YFSETQ. CDR3 length equals 15 residues. The CDR3 here is CASSSTGVGFEKLFF. The DNA for the CDR3 is TGCGCCAGCAGCTCTACAGGGGTAGGCTTTGAAAAACTGTTTTTT.

This clone has a handful of counts. The gene calls are TRBV2 and TRBJ1-1, with 11 bases lining up with TRBD1. This CDR3 is 15 amino acids long. The germline V gene encodes CDR1 SNHLY and CDR2 FYNNEI. The trim removed 7 bases at V and 3 bases at J, leaving 7 bases unmatched. The CDR3 nucleotides read TGTGCCAGCACAAGTAGGACAGGGGGCGACACTGAAGCTTTCTTT. Its translation: CASTSRTGGDTEAFF.